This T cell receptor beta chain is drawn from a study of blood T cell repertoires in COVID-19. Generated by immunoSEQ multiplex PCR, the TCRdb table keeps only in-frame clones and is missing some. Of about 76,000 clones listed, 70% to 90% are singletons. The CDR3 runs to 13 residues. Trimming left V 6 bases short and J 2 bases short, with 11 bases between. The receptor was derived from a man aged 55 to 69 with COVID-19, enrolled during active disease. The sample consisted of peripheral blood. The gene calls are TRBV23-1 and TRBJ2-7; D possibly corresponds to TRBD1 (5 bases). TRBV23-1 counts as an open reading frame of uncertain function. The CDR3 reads CASSPGFPYEQYF. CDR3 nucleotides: TGCGCCAGCAGCCCAGGGTTCCCCTACGAGCAGTACTTC.